Sequencing of this T cell receptor beta chain was carried out in a study of OX40 agonist ivuxolimab in advanced cancers. On the study more broadly: In this trial design, patients received ivuxolimab intravenously at 0.01 to 10 mg/kg every 2 weeks. Hepatocellular carcinoma, melanoma, renal cell or head and neck cancer affected the dose-escalation patients. Prior checkpoint blockade (anti-PD-1, anti-PD-L1 or anti-CTLA-4) was permitted; over 30% had it.

With respect to this clone: What it recognizes is unknown.

Here immunoSEQ multiplex PCR was the method, and the copy in TCRdb shows in-frame clones only, minus some. The repertoire has about 83,000 clones, approximately 90% of them found once; the top ten carry 0.72%. Points from the study as a whole: Researchers report that CD8+ T cells had, on average, more expanded clones than CD4+.

Trimming shortened V by 3 bases and J by 1 base, and 4 bases separated the two germline ends. Germline CDR1 is SGHTA and CDR2 is FQGNSA. The CDR3 runs 12 residues. The J gene is TRBJ2-7, the V gene TRBV7-2; D uncertain. This clonotype was sampled from an adult with an advanced solid tumor such as melanoma, head and neck, liver or kidney cancer. This sample comprised CD4+ or CD8+ T cells sorted from blood, obtained in a trial of the OX40 agonist ivuxolimab. CDR3 in amino acids: CASSFPSYEQYF. CDR3 sequence (DNA): TGTGCCAGCAGCTTCCCGTCCTACGAGCAGTACTTC.